These 11 T cell receptor beta chains came from one sample sequenced in a study of OX40 agonist ivuxolimab in advanced cancers. Profiling relied on immunoSEQ multiplex PCR, and the TCRdb table lists in-frame clones only, not all of them. The sample has some 59,000 clones; approximately 90% are singletons. Here the sequenced sample was CD4+ or CD8+ T cells sorted from blood, taken in a trial of the OX40 agonist ivuxolimab. Source of these receptors: an adult with an advanced solid tumor such as melanoma, head and neck, liver or kidney cancer.

This clone was observed a handful of times. The V and J genes are TRBV7-8 and TRBJ1-6; possible D gene TRBD1, 5 bases. The CDR3 runs 18 residues. V was clipped by 2 bases and J by 1 base, with 15 bases between them. Germline V gene sequence: CDR1 SGHVS, CDR2 FQNEAQ. The CDR3 bases are TGTGCCAGCAGCTTATACCCAGGGCCGTATTCCTATAATTCACCCCTCCACTTT. Protein product: CASSLYPGPYSYNSPLHF.

This chain connects TRBV18 to TRBJ1-5; no clear D gene. The germline V and J ends were trimmed by 1 base and 3 bases, with 7 bases remaining between them. Per the germline V gene, CDR1 is KGHSH and CDR2 is LQKENI. The CDR3 sequence is 14 residues long. CDR3 region: CASSPRQDNQPQHF. CDR3 in DNA: TGTGCCAGCTCACCACGTCAGGACAATCAGCCCCAGCATTTT.

The chain carries TRBV7-9 and TRBJ2-2; TRBD2 matches 12 bases. Per the germline V gene, CDR1 is SEHNR and CDR2 is FQNEAQ (reference sequence). The CDR3 sequence is 18 residues long. Trimming took 5 bases from V and 3 from J; bases not matched to a gene: 10. The CDR3 is CASSRRTSGVVDTGELFF. CDR3 nucleotides: TGTGCCAGCAGCCGCCGGACTAGCGGGGTCGTCGACACCGGGGAGCTGTTTTTT.

The chain joins TRBV13 to TRBJ2-5, with a weak D call TRBD2 (6 bases). This CDR3 is 15 amino acids long. V lost 5 bases and J lost 5, with 18 bases in between. Germline V gives CDR1 PRHDT, CDR2 FYEKMQ (reference sequence). In DNA form, the CDR3 reads TGTGCCAGCAGCCTACGCCAGCTTGGGAGGGAGACCCAGTACTTC. Encoded protein: CASSLRQLGRETQYF.

The CDR3 nucleotides are TGCGCCAGCAGCTCTGGGGGGGGCACAGATACGCAGTATTTT. It codes for CASSSGGGTDTQYF. V and J are TRBV5-1 and TRBJ2-3; 7 positions agree with TRBD2. The CDR3 is 14 amino acids. The germline CDR1 and CDR2 sequences are SGHRS and YFSETQ. With 3 bases clipped from V and 1 base from J, the junction kept 2 bases outside the gene matches.

This chain joins TRBV6-1 and TRBJ2-1, with 9 bases fitting TRBD2. The CDR3 extends over 14 amino acids. The J segment lost 13 bases and the V segment lost 2 bases, leaving 9 bases of the junction unmatched. Germline V gene lookup returns CDR1 MNHNS and CDR2 SASEGT. The CDR3 coding sequence is TGTGCCAGCAGTGAAACCCATATAGCGGGAGTCCAGTTCTTC. Translation gives CASSETHIAGVQFF.

The chain links TRBV14 to TRBJ2-1; TRBD2 might be the D (6 bases). The V end was cut by 1 base, the J end by 7 bases, with 17 bases between. The CDR3 is 16 residues long. CDR1 and CDR2 from the germline V gene are SGHDN and FVKESK. The DNA for the CDR3 is TGTGCCAGCAGCCAAGGGGCGGGACGTTTGGGGAATGAGCAGTTCTTC. Translating gives CASSQGAGRLGNEQFF.

The J gene is TRBJ2-7, the V gene TRBV4-3; perhaps TRBD1 as D (5 bases). V shed 0 bases and J shed 2 bases, with 11 bases lying between them. Germline V gene data show CDR1 as LGHNA and CDR2 as YSLEER. The CDR3 runs to 15 residues. CDR3 DNA: TGCGCCAGCAGCCAAGACAGGGTATTTCCCTACGAGCAGTACTTC. This sequence encodes CASSQDRVFPYEQYF.

The rearrangement uses TRBV18 and TRBJ2-5, with 7 bases matching TRBD1. V was pared by 7 bases and J by 2 bases, with 4 bases of the junction left unmatched. Germline CDR1 is KGHSH and CDR2 is LQKENI. The CDR3 has 13 amino acids. The CDR3 nucleotides read TGTGCCAGCTTGTGGGACAGACAAGAGACCCAGTACTTC. It yields the protein CASLWDRQETQYF.

The chain combines TRBV7-3 with TRBJ1-2; 10 bases are a match to TRBD1. Trimming removed 5 bases from V and 4 bases from J; junction bases left unmatched: 4. Germline lookup yields CDR1 SGHTA and CDR2 FQGTGA. The length of the CDR3 is 14 residues. The CDR3 DNA reads as TGTGCCAGCAGCCGGGACAGGGGCGGCTATGGCTACACCTTC. Translation gives CASSRDRGGYGYTF.

This rearrangement joins TRBV7-9 to TRBJ2-3; D possibly corresponds to TRBD1 (6 bases). Germline V lookup: CDR1 SEHNR, CDR2 FQNEAQ (reference sequence). Trimming shortened V by 2 bases and J by 2 bases, and 8 bases separated the two germline ends. The CDR3 length is 14 residues. The CDR3 DNA sequence: TGTGCCAGCAGCTTAACGGGACACACAGATACGCAGTATTTT. Encoded protein: CASSLTGHTDTQYF.